This T cell receptor beta chain was profiled in a study of T cell responses to AZD1222 COVID-19 vaccine. V shed 4 bases and J shed 5 bases, with 9 bases lying between them. This CDR3 is 13 amino acids long. Looked up from germline, CDR1 is SGHDT and CDR2 is YYEEEE. The repertoire was sequenced with immunoSEQ multiplex PCR; TCRdb's copy has only in-frame clones and lacks some. The table shows about 110,000 clones, with roughly 89% occurring only once. The rearrangement uses TRBV5-6 and TRBJ1-4; D remains unclear. The sample in question was peripheral blood, obtained on day 0 of AZD1222 vaccination. The clonotype originates from an adult in good health. The CDR3 nucleotides read TGTGCCAGCAGCGGACTCCAGAATGAAAAACTGTTTTTT. It translates to CASSGLQNEKLFF.